These 3 T cell receptor beta chains share one sample of origin, sequenced in a study of T cells in Graves' hyperthyroidism and ophthalmopathy. The source material, RNA transcripts, was used to amplify TCR beta CDR3 regions. First-round RT-PCR of the TCR CDR3 relied on the HTBI primer set. TCRdb reprocessed the multiplex PCR reads via MiXCR and lists one record per CDR3 protein. The table records under 750,000 distinct CDR3 sequences, 18% of them present only once. Source material: blood. These receptors originate from a woman in her forties or fifties with Graves' hyperthyroidism that later progressed to Graves' ophthalmopathy.

The chain carries TRBV2 and TRBJ2-3; 8 bases align to TRBD1. This CDR3 has 19 residues. Germline assignment: CDR1 SNHLY and CDR2 FYNNEI. Trimming cost V 5 bases and J 3 bases; bases outside gene matches: 19. CDR3 DNA sequence: TGTGCCAGCAGTTACCCAACGGCGCAGGGGGCCATCTCAACAGATACGCAGTATTTT. This translates into CASSYPTAQGAISTDTQYF.

The chain employs TRBV7-9 and TRBJ1-1, with D hard to call. Per germline, CDR1 SEHNR and CDR2 FQNEAQ (reference sequence). There are 14 residues in the CDR3. Trimming left V 2 bases short and J 1 base short, with 8 bases between. The CDR3 region has the DNA TGTGCCAGCAGCTTAAACCCAAAGAACACTGAAGCTTTCTTT. It yields the protein CASSLNPKNTEAFF. The full variable domain, completed using reference TRBV7-9 and TRBJ1-1, is DTGVSQNPRHKITKRGQNVTFRCDPISEHNRLYWYRQTLGQGPEFLTYFQNEAQLEKSRLLSDRFSAERPKGSFSTLEIQRTEQGDSAMYLCASSLNPKNTEAFFGQGTRLTVV.

This clonotype has a count of ten or more. The V gene is TRBV5-4, the J gene TRBJ1-6; D gene uncertain. This CDR3 spans 12 amino acids. Trimming shortened V by 7 bases and J by 8 bases, and 10 bases separated the two germline ends. CDR1 and CDR2 (germline): SGHNT, YYREEE (reference sequence). The CDR3 DNA follows: TGTGCCAGCCGCGGTGGGGATTCACCCCTCCACTTT. It codes for CASRGGDSPLHF.